The 13 T cell receptor beta chains given below trace back to one sample, sequenced in a study of T cell responses to AZD1222 COVID-19 vaccine. The data were produced by immunoSEQ multiplex PCR, yet TCRdb's version contains in-frame clones alone and is incomplete. Its table records about 140,000 clones. The sample comprised peripheral blood. These TCRs come from an adult in good health.

V and J are TRBV19 and TRBJ2-3; no reliable D call. V was clipped by 2 bases and J by 2 bases, with 11 bases between them. Per germline, CDR1 LNHDA and CDR2 SQIVND (reference sequence). The CDR3 has 15 residues. CDR3 nucleotide sequence: TGTGCCAGTAGTATATGGCCCTATTCCACAGATACGCAGTATTTT. It yields the protein CASSIWPYSTDTQYF.

Details on this clone: An end of the junction differs from the germline gene, which may be a read error. The genes are TRBV12-3 or TRBV12-4 and TRBJ2-4; D might be TRBD1 (6 bases). The CDR3 is made up of 12 amino acids. This chain's CDR3 is CASSFGQSPRRF. The DNA of the CDR3 is TGTGCCAGCAGCTTCGGACAGTCCCCCCGCCGCTTC.

Comments on this clone: Different DNA sequences within this sample yield the same CDR3. This chain links TRBV5-1 with TRBJ1-4, with D possibly matching TRBD1 (6 bases). Trimming left V 0 bases short and J 5 bases short, with 11 bases between. Germline V gene data show CDR1 as SGHRS and CDR2 as YFSETQ. This CDR3 is 15 amino acids long. CDR3 protein: CASSLETGVNEKLFF. CDR3 DNA: TGCGCCAGCAGCTTGGAGACAGGCGTAAATGAAAAACTGTTTTTT.

The chain uses TRBV4-3 and TRBJ1-1; a possible D gene is TRBD1 (6 bases). This CDR3 spans 15 amino acids. The V end was cut by 0 bases, the J end by 7 bases, with 15 bases between. The germline V gene has CDR1 LGHNA and CDR2 YSLEER. The CDR3: CASSQDYRGGGEAFF. The CDR3 DNA is TGCGCCAGCAGCCAAGATTATCGAGGGGGGGGTGAAGCTTTCTTT.

The chain employs TRBV7-2 and TRBJ2-7; D uncertain. Germline V gene lookup returns CDR1 SGHTA and CDR2 FQGNSA. This CDR3 region has 15 residues. Trimming shortened V by 6 bases and J by 2 bases, and 17 bases separated the two germline ends. CDR3 DNA sequence: TGTGCCAGCAGTCCAACGCCGGACGATACCTACGAGCAGTACTTC. This sequence encodes CASSPTPDDTYEQYF.

The chain is built from TRBV5-1 and TRBJ1-1; D gene uncertain. CDR1 and CDR2 from the germline V gene are SGHRS and YFSETQ. The CDR3 sequence is 16 residues long. Trimming pared 1 base from V and 1 base from J, leaving 14 bases between. The CDR3 nucleotides read TGCGCCAGCAGCTTGACTCAGGTCCCCACGAACACTGAAGCTTTCTTT. Translated: CASSLTQVPTNTEAFF.

The V and J genes are TRBV6-5 and TRBJ1-2; D perhaps matches TRBD1 (6 bases). The CDR3 length is 13 residues. From germline, CDR1 is MNHEY and CDR2 SVGAGI. V was trimmed by 8 bases and J by 3 bases, leaving 13 bases between them. The CDR3 reads CASGRRGDYGYTF. CDR3 coding DNA: TGTGCCAGCGGACGCAGGGGTGACTATGGCTACACCTTC.

The chain carries TRBV3-1 (or the pseudogene TRBV3-2) and TRBJ1-4, with TRBD1 matching 9 bases. V dropped 3 bases and J dropped 7; count of bases not matched to a gene: 6. The CDR3 is made up of 15 amino acids. Germline CDR1 LGHDT, CDR2 YNNKEL (reference sequence). The CDR3 protein is CASSHNRGLGEKLFF. Here the CDR3 DNA reads TGTGCCAGCAGCCACAACAGGGGGCTCGGTGAAAAACTGTTTTTT.

The rearrangement links TRBV6-2 or TRBV6-3 to TRBJ2-1, with D possibly called TRBD1 or TRBD2 (5 bases each). There are 14 residues in the CDR3. Trimming took 2 bases from V and 4 from J, leaving 9 bases between them. Germline CDR1 MNHEY, CDR2 SVGEGT. The CDR3 region has the DNA TGTGCCAGCAGTTACGGGACCCCTTACAATGAGCAGTTCTTC. This sequence encodes CASSYGTPYNEQFF.

The J gene is TRBJ1-1, the V gene TRBV12-3 or TRBV12-4; TRBD1 is a possible D gene (5 bases). This CDR3 spans 13 amino acids. Trimming cost V 6 bases and J 3 bases, with 11 bases left between them. For the CDR3, the DNA is TGTGCCAGCAGCTCAGGCAGGGACACTGAAGCTTTCTTT. It is translated as CASSSGRDTEAFF.

The chain combines TRBV6-5 with TRBJ1-2; D perhaps matches TRBD1 (6 bases). The CDR3 loop spans 14 amino acids. V was pared by 7 bases and J by 4 bases, with 16 bases between. Germline lookup yields CDR1 MNHEY and CDR2 SVGAGI. The CDR3 DNA sequence: TGTGCCAGCACTGGACAGCCTAGGAGCTATGGCTACACCTTC. Protein product: CASTGQPRSYGYTF.

The chain is built from TRBV7-9 and TRBJ1-2; no reliable D call. Trimming took 8 bases from V and 1 from J, leaving 5 bases between them. Germline CDR1 reads SEHNR; CDR2 reads FQNEAQ (reference sequence). This CDR3 has 11 amino acids. The CDR3 here is CASSNNYGYTF. CDR3 nucleotides: TGTGCCAGCTCGAATAACTATGGCTACACCTTC.

This sequence joins TRBV20-1 and TRBJ1-1, with a weak D call TRBD1 (6 bases). This CDR3 region has 14 residues. Germline V gene lookup returns CDR1 DFQATT and CDR2 SNEGSKA (reference sequence). Trimming took 3 bases from V and 1 from J, leaving 12 bases between them. The CDR3 sequence is CSASGGRGNTEAFF. The CDR3 DNA reads as TGCAGTGCTAGTGGAGGCAGGGGGAACACTGAAGCTTTCTTT.